This TCR beta chain appears in the sequencing data of a study of T cell responses to AZD1222 COVID-19 vaccine. Findings and caveats of the study: In a largely white British group with more females than males, clonal diversity was possibly underestimated.

Data came from immunoSEQ multiplex PCR; TCRdb stores just in-frame clones and leaves some out. The sample holds under 110,000 clones; about 86% are singletons and the top ten take under 1.5%. V shed 5 bases and J shed 0 bases, with 16 bases lying between them. The CDR3 loop spans 15 amino acids. CDR1 and CDR2 (germline): SQVTM, ANQGSEA. This clone showed up many times. Its cognate antigen is unknown. Here the sequenced sample was peripheral blood, taken on day 0 of AZD1222 vaccination. The V and J genes are TRBV29-1 and TRBJ1-1; D not resolved. The receptor comes from an adult in good health. The CDR3 coding sequence is TGCAGCGTTATAGGAAAGGGTGGATTGAACACTGAAGCTTTCTTT. Its protein is CSVIGKGGLNTEAFF. The complete variable domain, with remaining parts taken from reference TRBV29-1 and TRBJ1-1, reads SAVISQKPSRDICQRGTSLTIQCQVDSQVTMMFWYRQQPGQSLTLIATANQGSEATYESGFVIDKFPISRPNLTFSTLTVSNMSPEDSSIYLCSVIGKGGLNTEAFFGQGTRLTVV.